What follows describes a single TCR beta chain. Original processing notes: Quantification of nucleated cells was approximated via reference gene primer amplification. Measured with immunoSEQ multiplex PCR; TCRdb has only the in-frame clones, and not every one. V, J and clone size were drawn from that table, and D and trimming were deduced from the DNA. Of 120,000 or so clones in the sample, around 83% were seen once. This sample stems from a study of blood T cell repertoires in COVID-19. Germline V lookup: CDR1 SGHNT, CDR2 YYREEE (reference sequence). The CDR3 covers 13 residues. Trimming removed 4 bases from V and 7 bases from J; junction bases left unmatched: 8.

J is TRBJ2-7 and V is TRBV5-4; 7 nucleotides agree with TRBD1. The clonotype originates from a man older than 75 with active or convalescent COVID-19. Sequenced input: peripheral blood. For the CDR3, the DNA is TGTGCCAGCAGCACTACCACAGGGGCTGAGCAGTACTTC. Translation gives CASSTTTGAEQYF.